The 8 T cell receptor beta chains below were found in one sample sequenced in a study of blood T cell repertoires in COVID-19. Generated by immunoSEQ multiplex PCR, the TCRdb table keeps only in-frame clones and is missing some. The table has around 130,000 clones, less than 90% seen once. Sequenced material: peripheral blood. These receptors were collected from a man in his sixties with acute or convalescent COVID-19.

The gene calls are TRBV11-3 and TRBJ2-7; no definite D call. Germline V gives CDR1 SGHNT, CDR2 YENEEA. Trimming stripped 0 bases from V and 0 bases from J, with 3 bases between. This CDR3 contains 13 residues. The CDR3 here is CASSLEHSYEQYF. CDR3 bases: TGTGCCAGCAGCTTAGAACACTCCTACGAGCAGTACTTC.

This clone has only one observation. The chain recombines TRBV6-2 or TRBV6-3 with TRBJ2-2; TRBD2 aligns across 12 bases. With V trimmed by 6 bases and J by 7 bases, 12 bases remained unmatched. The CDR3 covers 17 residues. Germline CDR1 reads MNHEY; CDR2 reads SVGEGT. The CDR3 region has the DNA TGTGCCAGCAGCCGGGGCGGACTAGCGGGGAACGGCGGGGAGCTGTTTTTT. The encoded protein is CASSRGGLAGNGGELFF.

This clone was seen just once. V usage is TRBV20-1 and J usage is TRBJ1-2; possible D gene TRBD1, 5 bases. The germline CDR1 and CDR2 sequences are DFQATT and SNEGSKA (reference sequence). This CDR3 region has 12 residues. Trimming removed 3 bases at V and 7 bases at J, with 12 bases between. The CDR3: CSASRSGSGYTF. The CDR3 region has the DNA TGCAGTGCTAGTCGGTCAGGGTCTGGCTACACCTTC.

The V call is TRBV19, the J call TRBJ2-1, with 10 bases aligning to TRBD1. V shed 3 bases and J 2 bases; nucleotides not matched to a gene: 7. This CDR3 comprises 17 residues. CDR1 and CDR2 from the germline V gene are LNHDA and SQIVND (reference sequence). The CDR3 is CASSIPGGTGAYNEQFF. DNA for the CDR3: TGTGCCAGTAGTATCCCTGGGGGGACAGGGGCCTACAATGAGCAGTTCTTC.

CDR3: CASRGGRLGEQYF. The CDR3 DNA follows: TGTGCCAGCAGGGGAGGACGCTTAGGCGAGCAGTACTTC. The V call is TRBV27, the J call TRBJ2-7; D is perhaps TRBD2 (6 bases). Trimming stripped 6 bases from V and 6 bases from J, with 15 bases between. The CDR3 sequence is 13 residues long. From germline, CDR1 is MNHEY and CDR2 SMNVEV (reference sequence).

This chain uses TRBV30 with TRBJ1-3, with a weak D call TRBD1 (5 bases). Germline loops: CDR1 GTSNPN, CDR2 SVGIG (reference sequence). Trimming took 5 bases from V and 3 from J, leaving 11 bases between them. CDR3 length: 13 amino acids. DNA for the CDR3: TGTGCCTGGTCCCTCGGGGGTGGAAACACCATATATTTT. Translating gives CAWSLGGGNTIYF.

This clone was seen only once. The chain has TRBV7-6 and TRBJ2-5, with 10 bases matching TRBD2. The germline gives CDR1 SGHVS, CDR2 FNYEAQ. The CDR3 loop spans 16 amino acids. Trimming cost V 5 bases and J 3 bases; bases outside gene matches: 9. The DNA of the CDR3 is TGTGCCAGCAGCCAGCTCGGGCTAGCGGGGGAAGAGACCCAGTACTTC. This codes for CASSQLGLAGEETQYF.

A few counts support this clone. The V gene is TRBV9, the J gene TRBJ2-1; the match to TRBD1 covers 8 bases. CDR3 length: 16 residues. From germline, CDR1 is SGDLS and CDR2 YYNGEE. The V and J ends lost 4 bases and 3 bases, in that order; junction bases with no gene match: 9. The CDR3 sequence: CASSQGRTGSYNEQFF. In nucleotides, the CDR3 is TGTGCCAGCAGCCAGGGAAGGACAGGGAGCTACAATGAGCAGTTCTTC.